Given below is one T cell receptor (beta chain) in context. The antigen is undetermined. The method was immunoSEQ multiplex PCR; TCRdb's version includes in-frame clones alone and lacks a portion of them. The data show around 140,000 clones, roughly 92% seen once. V lost 3 bases and J lost 0; bases outside the gene matches: 7. Germline V gene sequence: CDR1 SGDLS, CDR2 YYNGEE. The CDR3 spans 17 residues. The data are from a study of T cell responses to AZD1222 COVID-19 vaccine. Regarding the study as a whole: Reports say nearly half of spike-specific TCRs go after unmutated variant regions. Donors skewed white British and female; clonal diversity was possibly underestimated. Two doses of AZD1222 preceded a rise in Spike-specific TCR breadth and depth.

The rearrangement joins TRBV9 to TRBJ2-1; 9 nucleotides line up with TRBD2. The sequencing here drew on peripheral blood, taken 28 days after the second AZD1222 dose. This clonotype was sampled from an adult who received the AZD1222 COVID-19 vaccine. The CDR3 DNA sequence: TGTGCCAGCAGCGACCACTTTAGCGGGAGCTCCTACAATGAGCAGTTCTTC. It yields the protein CASSDHFSGSSYNEQFF.